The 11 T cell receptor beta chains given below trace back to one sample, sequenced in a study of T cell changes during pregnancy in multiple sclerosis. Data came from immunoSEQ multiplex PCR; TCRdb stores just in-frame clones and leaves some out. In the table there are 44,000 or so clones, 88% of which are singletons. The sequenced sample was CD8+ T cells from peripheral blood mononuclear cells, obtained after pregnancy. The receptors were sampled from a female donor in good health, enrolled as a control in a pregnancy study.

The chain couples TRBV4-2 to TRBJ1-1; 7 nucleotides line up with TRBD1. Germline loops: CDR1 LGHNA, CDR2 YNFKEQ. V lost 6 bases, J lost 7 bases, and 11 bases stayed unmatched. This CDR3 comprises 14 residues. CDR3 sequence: CASRRGQGSIEAFF. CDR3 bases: TGTGCCAGCAGGAGGGGGCAGGGGAGTATTGAAGCTTTCTTT.

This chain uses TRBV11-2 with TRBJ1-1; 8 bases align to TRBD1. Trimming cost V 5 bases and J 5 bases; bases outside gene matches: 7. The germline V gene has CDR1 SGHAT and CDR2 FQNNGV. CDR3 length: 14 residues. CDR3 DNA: TGTGCCAGCAGCGCCCGACAGGGGCGGACTGAAGCTTTCTTT. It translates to CASSARQGRTEAFF.

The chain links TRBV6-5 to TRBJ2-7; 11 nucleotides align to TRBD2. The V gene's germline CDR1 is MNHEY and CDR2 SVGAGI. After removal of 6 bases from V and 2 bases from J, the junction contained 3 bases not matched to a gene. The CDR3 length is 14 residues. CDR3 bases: TGTGCCAGCAGCCTGGGACTAGCGGCCTACGAGCAGTACTTC. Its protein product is CASSLGLAAYEQYF.

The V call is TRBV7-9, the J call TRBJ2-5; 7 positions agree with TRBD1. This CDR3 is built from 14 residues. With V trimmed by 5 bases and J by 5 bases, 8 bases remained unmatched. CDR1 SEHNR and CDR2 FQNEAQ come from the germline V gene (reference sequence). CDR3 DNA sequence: TGTGCCAGCAGCGGACAGACAGGGACGGAGACCCAGTACTTC. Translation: CASSGQTGTETQYF.

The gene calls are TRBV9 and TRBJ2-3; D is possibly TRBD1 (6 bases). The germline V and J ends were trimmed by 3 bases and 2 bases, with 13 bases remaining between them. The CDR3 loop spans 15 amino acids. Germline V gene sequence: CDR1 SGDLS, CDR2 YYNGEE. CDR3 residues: CASSEQGRPTDTQYF. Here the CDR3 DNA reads TGTGCCAGCAGCGAACAGGGACGTCCCACAGATACGCAGTATTTT.

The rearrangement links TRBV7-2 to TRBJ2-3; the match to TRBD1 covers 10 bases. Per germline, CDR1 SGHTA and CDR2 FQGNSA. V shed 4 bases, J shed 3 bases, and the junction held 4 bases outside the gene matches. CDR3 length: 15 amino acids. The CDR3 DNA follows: TGTGCCAGCAGCTCGACAGGGGGCTCTACAGATACGCAGTATTTT. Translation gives CASSSTGGSTDTQYF.

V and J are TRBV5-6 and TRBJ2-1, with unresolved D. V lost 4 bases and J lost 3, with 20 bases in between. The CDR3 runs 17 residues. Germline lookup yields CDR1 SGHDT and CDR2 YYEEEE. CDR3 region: CASSGTAWRSYYNEQFF. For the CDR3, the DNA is TGTGCCAGCAGCGGAACAGCATGGCGCAGTTACTACAATGAGCAGTTCTTC. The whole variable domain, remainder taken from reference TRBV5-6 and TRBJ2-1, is DAGVTQSPTHLIKTRGQQVTLRCSPKSGHDTVSWYQQALGQGPQFIFQYYEEEERQRGNFPDRFSGHQFPNYSSELNVNALLLGDSALYLCASSGTAWRSYYNEQFFGPGTRLTVL.

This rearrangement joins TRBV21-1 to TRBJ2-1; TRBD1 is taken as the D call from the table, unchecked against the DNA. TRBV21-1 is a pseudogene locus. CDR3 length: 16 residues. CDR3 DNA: TGTGCCAGCAGCAAACCCCCACTAACAGGTATCGATGAGCAGTTCTTC. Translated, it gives CASSKPPLTGIDEQFF.

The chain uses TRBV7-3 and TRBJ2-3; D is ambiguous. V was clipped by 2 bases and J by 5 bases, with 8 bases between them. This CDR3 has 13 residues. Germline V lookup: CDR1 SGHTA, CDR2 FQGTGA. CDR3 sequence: CASSLLGGDTQYF. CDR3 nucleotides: TGTGCCAGCAGCTTACTCGGTGGAGATACGCAGTATTTT.

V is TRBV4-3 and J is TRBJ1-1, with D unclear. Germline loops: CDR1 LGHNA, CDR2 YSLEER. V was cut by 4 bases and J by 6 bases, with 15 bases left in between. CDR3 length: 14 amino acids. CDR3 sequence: CASSRWGSGAEAFF. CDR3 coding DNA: TGCGCCAGCAGCCGCTGGGGTTCGGGAGCTGAAGCTTTCTTT.

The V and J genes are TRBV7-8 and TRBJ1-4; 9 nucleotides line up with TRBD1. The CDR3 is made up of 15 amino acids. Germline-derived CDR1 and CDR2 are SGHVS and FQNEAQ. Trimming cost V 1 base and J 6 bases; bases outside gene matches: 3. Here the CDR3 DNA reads TGTGCCAGCAGCTTAGGGGGACAGGGAGATGAAAAACTGTTTTTT. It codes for CASSLGGQGDEKLFF.